This entry features one TCR beta chain sequence. Its cognate antigen has yet to be identified. Per-base qualities were not stored, and no clone one base away is much larger. This entry belongs to a study of regulatory T cells in long-lasting Graves disease (dated by TCRdb to the early 2020s). Looking at the study overall: Persistent Graves' disease was defined as antithyroid drug treatment for over 5 years with persistently positive TSH receptor autoantibodies. This study used TCR sequencing and RNA sequencing of peripheral blood to compare persistent Graves' disease patients against newly diagnosed Graves' disease patients. The study was registered as a clinical trial and conducted in China. A total of some 33 samples were covered by TCR sequencing, comprising 13 persistent and approximately 20 newly diagnosed Graves' disease patients. On average, persistent Graves' disease patients in the clinical cohort had been on antithyroid drugs for about 10.3 years. Study-wide conclusions, independent of this receptor: Because the primary lesion, thyroid tissue, could not be accessed, the study looked at peripheral blood alone. More public clonotypes were shared among persistent patients (about 2,800) than among newly diagnosed patients (just under 1,000). Sequencing and analysis were limited to the TCR beta chain. The small sample size was acknowledged by the authors as a limitation that may reduce accuracy. Persistent Graves' disease patients showed lower TCR Shannon entropy and fewer highly expanded clones than newly diagnosed patients, suggesting clonal expansion. Persistent disease showed preferential use of TRBV28, TRBJ1-2 and TRBJ2-5, whereas newly diagnosed disease favored TRBV20-1 and TRBJ2-1.

The time point label, read with the paper, signifies: persistent/refractory GD, antithyroid drugs over 5 years with positive TRAb. RNA was extracted from PBMCs in TRIzol for both TCR sequencing and RNA sequencing. The diagnosis of Graves' disease was made according to American Thyroid Association guidelines. The patients came from an endocrinology department in Xi'an, China. Each patient gave about 9.1 milliliters of peripheral blood, collected in an EDTA anticoagulant tube. Ficoll Paque Plus density gradient separation was used to isolate PBMCs, and no further T cell sorting was done. An Agilent 2100 Bioanalyzer and agarose gel were used to check RNA quality, while a NanoDrop 2000 measured RNA concentration. Library generation was performed with multiplex PCR. These reads were obtained on an Illumina HiSeq 4000. To build TCR beta libraries, CDR3 regions were amplified by Arm-PCR using iRepertoire HTBI primers. Before sequencing, the PCR products underwent gel purification. The paper's processing steps were these. A total of roughly 58 TRBV and 14 TRBJ segments were identified across samples and were used for gene usage analysis of CDR3 amino acid clonotypes. COPE and FqMerger were used to merge the filtered high-quality paired reads into contigs. BLAST was used to align contigs to the IMGT TRBV, TRBD and TRBJ reference genes, and CDR3 was defined following IMGT. Clonotypes above 0.1% frequency were classified as highly expanded clones. Repertoire diversity was measured by Shannon entropy, and V-J evenness by the Gini coefficient. A clonotype was considered public if more than one individual shared it. TCRdb reworked the public reads: Q25 trimming with fastp, MiXCR clone assembly, productive beta chains retained. Each CDR3 protein appears once, grouped with its most common genes and DNA. TCRdb, not the authors, supplied the V and J calls. A total of over 650,000 distinct CDR3 sequences appear in this sample, approximately 31% of them only once. The ten largest clonotypes hold about 40% of the sample.

The trim is 4 bases for V and 1 base for J, with a gap of 28 bases between the germline ends. CDR1 and CDR2 are drawn from the germline V gene (reference sequence): DFQATT, SNEGSKA. The CDR3 runs 19 amino acids, cysteine and phenylalanine included. Just the 57-base CDR3 DNA is kept, in frame starting at base 1. Here the chain combines TRBV20-1 and TRBJ1-1, and the D gene may be TRBD1, 6 bases matching. The starting material was peripheral blood mononuclear cells (PBMCs), obtained when the disease was refractory, from a patient treated with antithyroid drugs. The receptor was derived from a female donor with Graves disease. This receptor has the CDR3 CSAKGVPGHRKLRNTEAFF. The DNA reads as follows: TGCAGTGCTAAGGGGGTCCCGGGACACCGGAAATTACGGAACACTGAAGCTTTCTTT.